A single sample gave rise to the 30 T cell receptor beta chains below, sequenced in a study of CD8 T cells in Susac syndrome. RNA, at roughly 0.45 to 1 ug, was reverse transcribed with random hexamers. TCRdb reprocessed the immunoSEQ multiplex PCR reads via MiXCR and lists one record per CDR3 protein. The profile shows roughly 300,000 distinct CDR3 sequences, roughly 84% of them singletons. Sequenced input: CD8+ T cells from PBMCs. Every receptor here comes from a human donor with multiple sclerosis.

This rearrangement joins TRBV6-5 to TRBJ2-1; no clear D. This CDR3 spans 13 amino acids. Germline-derived CDR1 and CDR2 are MNHEY and SVGAGI. V was trimmed by 0 bases and J by 5 bases, leaving 5 bases between them. The CDR3 region is CASSYSVNNEQFF. The CDR3 DNA follows: TGTGCCAGCAGTTACTCGGTCAACAATGAGCAGTTCTTC.

The chain carries TRBV27 and TRBJ2-2, with TRBD2 as a possible D gene (5 bases). Germline V gene lookup returns CDR1 MNHEY and CDR2 SMNVEV (reference sequence). CDR3 length equals 16 residues. Trimming took off 3 bases at V and 7 bases at J, with 18 bases between the two ends. This CDR3 reads CASSFLASGMGGELFF. The CDR3 region has the DNA TGTGCCAGCAGTTTTTTAGCGTCGGGAATGGGCGGGGAGCTGTTTTTT.

This clonotype appeared once. The chain's CDR3 is CASSSPGLAGDEQFF. CDR3 nucleotide sequence: TGTGCCAGCAGTTCACCGGGACTAGCGGGCGATGAGCAGTTCTTC. This chain uses TRBV27 with TRBJ2-1, with 12 bases fitting TRBD2. Losses at the gene ends were 4 bases for V and 8 bases for J; bases not matched to a gene: 6. The CDR3 totals 15 residues. CDR1 and CDR2 (germline): MNHEY, SMNVEV (reference sequence).

The chain carries TRBV4-1 and TRBJ1-1, with D possibly matching TRBD1 (6 bases). Germline assignment: CDR1 MGHRA and CDR2 YSYEKL. The CDR3 extends over 14 amino acids. The V and J ends lost 1 base and 5 bases respectively, with 11 bases between them. Here the CDR3 reads CASSQGGGRTEAFF. As DNA, the CDR3 is TGCGCCAGCAGCCAAGGGGGGGGGCGGACTGAAGCTTTCTTT.

The chain employs TRBV27 and TRBJ2-7, with D tentatively TRBD2 (5 bases). The V end was cut by 6 bases, the J end by 7 bases, with 16 bases between. This CDR3 contains 13 residues. Germline CDR1 reads MNHEY; CDR2 reads SMNVEV (reference sequence). DNA for the CDR3: TGTGCCAGCAGCCGAGGGATTAAAGGAGAGCAGTACTTC. Residues: CASSRGIKGEQYF.

V gene TRBV12-3 or TRBV12-4 combines with J gene TRBJ2-1, with 7 bases identical to TRBD2. The CDR3 spans 16 residues. V dropped 2 bases and J dropped 0; count of bases not matched to a gene: 4. The chain's CDR3 is CASSLNLAVSYNEQFF. CDR3 nucleotides: TGTGCCAGCAGTTTAAACCTAGCGGTCTCCTACAATGAGCAGTTCTTC.

The V and J genes are TRBV11-1 and TRBJ2-1; 14 nucleotides match TRBD2. V shed 4 bases and J 0 bases; nucleotides not matched to a gene: 11. Germline-derived CDR1 and CDR2 are SGHAT and FQDESV (reference sequence). The CDR3 extends over 20 amino acids. In DNA form, the CDR3 reads TGTGCCAGCAGCTCACCGACTAGCGGGAGGGCCCCCTCCTCCTACAATGAGCAGTTCTTC. It encodes CASSSPTSGRAPSSYNEQFF.

The V and J genes are TRBV7-9 and TRBJ2-7, with D possibly being TRBD1 (5 bases). The germline V gene has CDR1 SEHNR and CDR2 FQNEAQ (reference sequence). V lost 2 bases and J 3 bases, leaving 14 bases between the germline ends. CDR3 size: 15 residues. Here the CDR3 reads CASSLPGRGNYEQYF. CDR3 DNA: TGTGCCAGCAGCTTACCCGGTAGGGGTAACTACGAGCAGTACTTC.

This clonotype was detected only once. The chain couples TRBV10-1 to TRBJ2-5, with D perhaps being TRBD1 or TRBD2 (5 bases each). The CDR3 extends over 16 amino acids. The ends were cut back, 4 bases at V and 3 bases at J, with 18 bases in the middle. Germline V gene data show CDR1 as WNHNN and CDR2 as SYGVQD (reference sequence). CDR3 amino acids: CASSASRGQAKETQYF. The CDR3, as DNA: TGCGCCAGCAGTGCTAGCCGAGGACAAGCGAAAGAGACCCAGTACTTC.

The gene calls are TRBV12-3 or TRBV12-4 and TRBJ2-7; D tentatively reads TRBD1 or TRBD2 (5 bases each). V shed 0 bases and J shed 3 bases, with 9 bases lying between them. The CDR3 runs to 14 residues. CDR3 nucleotide sequence: TGTGCCAGCAGTTTAGCGGGACCCTTCTACGAGCAGTACTTC. Protein: CASSLAGPFYEQYF.

The chain joins TRBV4-1 to TRBJ2-1; D might be TRBD1 (8 bases). The V and J ends lost 2 bases and 8 bases respectively, with 16 bases between them. The CDR3 is 15 amino acids. The germline V gene encodes CDR1 MGHRA and CDR2 YSYEKL. The CDR3 DNA follows: TGCGCCAGCAGCCAAAAGGACAGGGAGGGGGATGAGCAGTTCTTC. It is translated as CASSQKDREGDEQFF.

This chain uses TRBV5-6 with TRBJ2-1, with a tentative D call TRBD1 (5 bases). V lost 2 bases to trimming and J lost 8 bases, with 11 bases between them. This CDR3 contains 13 residues. CDR1 SGHDT and CDR2 YYEEEE come from the germline V gene. The CDR3 nucleotides are TGTGCCAGCAGCTTTAGTGAAGGGGATGAGCAGTTCTTC. It is translated as CASSFSEGDEQFF.

This rearrangement joins TRBV28 to TRBJ2-7; the match to TRBD2 covers 9 bases. CDR3 length equals 14 residues. The V segment lost 6 bases and the J segment 1 base; nucleotides outside the gene matches: 4. Germline-derived CDR1 and CDR2 are MDHEN and SYDVKM. As DNA, the CDR3 is TGTGCCAGCAGACCTAGCGGGGAGTCCTACGAGCAGTACTTC. Amino acid sequence: CASRPSGESYEQYF.

On this clonotype: One end of the junction is discordant with germline, which a read error may explain. The chain has TRBV7-7 and TRBJ2-4; possible D gene TRBD1, 6 bases. Germline V gives CDR1 SSHAT, CDR2 FNYEAQ (reference sequence). CDR3 length: 14 amino acids. The CDR3 here is CASSLRGAKNIQYF. CDR3 sequence (DNA): TGTGCTAGCAGCCTTAGGGGGGCCAAAAACATTCAGTACTTC.

This chain connects TRBV11-2 to TRBJ2-7, with 8 bases lining up with TRBD2. The CDR3 totals 15 residues. The germline CDR1 and CDR2 sequences are SGHAT and FQNNGV. The ends lost 5 bases at V and 5 bases at J; junction bases unmatched: 11. CDR3 bases: TGTGCCAGCAGCCCCTTGGGGACTAGAGGCCACGAGCAGTACTTC. Translation gives CASSPLGTRGHEQYF. The complete variable domain, with remaining parts taken from reference TRBV11-2 and TRBJ2-7, reads EAGVAQSPRYKIIEKRQSVAFWCNPISGHATLYWYQQILGQGPKLLIQFQNNGVVDDSQLPKDRFSAERLKGVDSTLKIQPAKLEDSAVYLCASSPLGTRGHEQYFGPGTRLTVT.

The CDR3 DNA reads TGTGCCAGCAGTTTAAGGCCCCCCGGGACCCCGGGAACTGAAGCTTTCTTT. Translating it yields CASSLRPPGTPGTEAFF. The chain links TRBV12-3 or TRBV12-4 to TRBJ1-1, with D possibly being TRBD1 (5 bases). There are 17 residues in the CDR3. V gave up 2 bases and J gave up 5 bases, with 21 bases separating them.

This sequence joins TRBV9 and TRBJ2-1; D is perhaps TRBD1 (6 bases). CDR1 SGDLS and CDR2 YYNGEE come from the germline V gene. V lost 0 bases and J lost 1, with 8 bases in between. There are 15 residues in the CDR3. CDR3 region: CASSVADSSYNEQFF. The CDR3 DNA reads TGTGCCAGCAGCGTAGCGGACAGTTCCTACAATGAGCAGTTCTTC.

The sample holds one count of this clonotype. The chain joins TRBV20-1 to TRBJ2-7; 9 nucleotides align to TRBD1. The germline V gene encodes CDR1 DFQATT and CDR2 SNEGSKA (reference sequence). The CDR3 length is 13 residues. Unmatched junction bases numbered 7, after V lost 4 bases and J lost 6 bases. This CDR3 reads CSANRQGGLEQYF. The CDR3 bases are TGCAGTGCTAATAGACAGGGGGGCCTCGAGCAGTACTTC.

The chain couples TRBV6-2 or TRBV6-3 to TRBJ2-7; 7 nucleotides agree with TRBD1. The CDR3 covers 17 residues. Germline V gene lookup returns CDR1 MNHEY and CDR2 SVGEGT. The trim removed 2 bases at V and 3 bases at J, leaving 13 bases unmatched. This chain's CDR3 is CASSYDFYTGEIYEQYF. In nucleotides, the CDR3 is TGTGCCAGCAGTTACGACTTTTACACAGGGGAAATCTACGAGCAGTACTTC.

The rearrangement links TRBV30 to TRBJ2-5, with 13 bases identical to TRBD2. The CDR3 contains 14 residues. V gave up 5 bases and J gave up 5 bases; unmatched junction bases: 5. Per germline, CDR1 GTSNPN and CDR2 SVGIG (reference sequence). CDR3 in DNA: TGTGCCTGGGGACTAGCGGGAGAAGGGGAGACCCAGTACTTC. Translated: CAWGLAGEGETQYF.

The rearrangement uses TRBV7-9 and TRBJ1-2, with unresolved D. Looked up from germline, CDR1 is SEHNR and CDR2 is FQNEAQ (reference sequence). The CDR3 runs 15 residues. V was trimmed by 5 bases and J by 1 base, leaving 14 bases between them. The CDR3 region is CASSTPYGVNYGYTF. As DNA, the CDR3 is TGTGCCAGCAGCACCCCCTATGGGGTTAACTATGGCTACACCTTC.

About this clonotype: An end of the junction does not agree with germline; a read error may underlie this. J is TRBJ2-3 and V is TRBV27; D is unresolved. Germline V CDR1 and CDR2: MNHEY, SMNVEV (reference sequence). The CDR3 has 15 amino acids. DNA of the CDR3: TGCGCAGCAAGTGACGAAGGGTCAGCCACAGATACGCAGTATTTT. Its translation: CAASDEGSATDTQYF.

V is TRBV7-9 and J is TRBJ1-2; D perhaps matches TRBD1 (5 bases). The CDR3 runs to 14 residues. The V gene's germline CDR1 is SEHNR and CDR2 FQNEAQ (reference sequence). V lost 3 bases and J lost 6, with 14 bases in between. Here the CDR3 DNA reads TGTGCCAGCAGCTTCGAGGGGAACACCAATGGCTACACCTTC. It is translated as CASSFEGNTNGYTF.

CDR3 DNA: TGTGCCAGCAGTTTGGTGGGTAAGGGGAACACTGAAGCTTTCTTT. It specifies CASSLVGKGNTEAFF. V is TRBV27 and J is TRBJ1-1; D remains unclear. In germline, CDR1 is MNHEY, CDR2 SMNVEV (reference sequence). The V end was cut by 3 bases, the J end by 1 base, with 12 bases between. The CDR3 is made up of 15 amino acids.

CDR3 amino acids: CASSFGAGFSGELFF. In DNA form, the CDR3 reads TGTGCCAGCAGCTTCGGGGCAGGGTTTTCCGGGGAGCTGTTTTTT. The V and J genes are TRBV5-6 and TRBJ2-2; D may be TRBD1 or TRBD2 (5 bases each). The CDR3 runs 15 residues. V lost 2 bases and J 6 bases, leaving 14 bases between the germline ends. Germline V gene sequence: CDR1 SGHDT, CDR2 YYEEEE.

The chain couples TRBV28 to TRBJ2-1; D might be TRBD2 (6 bases). Germline loops: CDR1 MDHEN, CDR2 SYDVKM. The CDR3 has 15 residues. Trimming shortened V by 6 bases and J by 4 bases, and 16 bases separated the two germline ends. The CDR3 DNA reads as TGTGCCAGCAGCCCCCGACTAGTCAGGTACAATGAGCAGTTCTTC. It translates to CASSPRLVRYNEQFF.

This chain uses TRBV28 with TRBJ2-5; 8 positions agree with TRBD2. Losses at the gene ends were 3 bases for V and 5 bases for J; bases not matched to a gene: 8. The germline V gene has CDR1 MDHEN and CDR2 SYDVKM. This CDR3 has 15 residues. The CDR3 bases are TGTGCCAGCAGTTTCCGGGGACTAGGGGGGGAGACCCAGTACTTC. Translating gives CASSFRGLGGETQYF. Supplemented by reference TRBV28 and TRBJ2-5, the full variable domain reads DVKVTQSSRYLVKRTGEKVFLECVQDMDHENMFWYRQDPGLGLRLIYFSYDVKMKEKGDIPEGYSVSREKKERFSLILESASTNQTSMYLCASSFRGLGGETQYFGPGTRLLVL.

This clonotype was detected only a few times. The chain uses TRBV9 and TRBJ1-2; D remains ambiguous. V lost 3 bases and J 7 bases, leaving 7 bases between the germline ends. Looked up from germline, CDR1 is SGDLS and CDR2 is YYNGEE. The length of the CDR3 is 11 residues. The CDR3 DNA reads as TGTGCCAGCAGCGGTCGGGGTGGCTACACCTTC. It specifies CASSGRGGYTF.

This clonotype was counted a few times. The V call is TRBV5-4, the J call TRBJ2-7; TRBD2 matches 8 bases. With V trimmed by 5 bases and J by 2 bases, 12 bases remained unmatched. This CDR3 is built from 16 residues. In germline, CDR1 is SGHNT, CDR2 YYREEE (reference sequence). The CDR3 is CASSYTGRAGPYEQYF. CDR3 DNA sequence: TGTGCCAGCAGTTATACCGGGAGGGCAGGTCCCTACGAGCAGTACTTC.

The chain joins TRBV20-1 to TRBJ2-1, with 7 positions matching TRBD2. V dropped 0 bases and J dropped 0; count of bases not matched to a gene: 5. CDR1 and CDR2 from the germline V gene are DFQATT and SNEGSKA (reference sequence). The CDR3 is 16 amino acids. This CDR3 is CSARDSSGPSYNEQFF. In DNA, the CDR3 is TGCAGTGCTAGAGACTCTAGCGGCCCCTCCTACAATGAGCAGTTCTTC.